This passage covers 25 T cell receptor beta chains from one sample sequenced in a study of Graves' ophthalmopathy and Graves' hyperthyroidism (dated by TCRdb to 2017 to 2018). The sample was run on an Illumina HiSeq 2000. TCR beta CDR3 regions were amplified from RNA transcripts for repertoire sequencing. The first round of RT-PCR was done with HTBI primers and the Qiagen OneStep RT-PCR kit, and was followed by a second round of multiplex PCR, then size selection and purification. The raw public reads went through TCRdb reprocessing: fastp at Q25, MiXCR clone calling, in-frame beta chains kept. Rows are combined by CDR3 protein, so each entry shows the most common genes and DNA. This sample has under 250,000 distinct CDR3 sequences in its table, and under 30% of those were observed once. The top ten constitute approximately 9.1% of the sample. The sequenced sample consisted of peripheral blood. All receptors come from a man aged 45-65 years with Graves' ophthalmopathy. Donor details come from another sample of the same person, matched by shared clones.

The sample holds one count of this clonotype. The rearrangement joins TRBV12-5 to TRBJ1-2; D may be TRBD1 (6 bases). CDR1 and CDR2 (germline): LGHNT, FRNRAP. V was trimmed by 1 base and J by 5 bases, leaving 11 bases between them. The CDR3 runs 14 residues. CDR3 sequence: CASGLEGGEYGYTF. Written as DNA, the CDR3 is TGTGCTAGTGGTTTGGAAGGGGGGGAATATGGCTACACCTTC.

This clonotype has at least ten counts. The genes are TRBV12-3 or TRBV12-4 and TRBJ2-7; unclear D gene. This CDR3 region has 14 residues. The V and J ends lost 5 bases and 2 bases respectively, with 13 bases between them. The DNA of the CDR3 is TGTGCCAGCAGTCAGCATAATGCGGCCTACGAGCAGTACTTC. Translation: CASSQHNAAYEQYF.

This clonotype was detected ten times or more. The chain couples TRBV11-2 to TRBJ2-7; TRBD1 aligns across 10 bases. After removal of 5 bases from V and 5 bases from J, the junction contained 9 bases not matched to a gene. CDR1 and CDR2 from the germline V gene are SGHAT and FQNNGV. The CDR3 runs to 15 residues. The CDR3 bases are TGTGCCAGCAGCACGGGACAGGGGCGGTGGGACGAGCAGTACTTC. Its protein is CASSTGQGRWDEQYF.

The table lists this clonotype with many counts. The rearrangement links TRBV28 to TRBJ1-1; TRBD1 might be the D (5 bases). Germline V gives CDR1 MDHEN, CDR2 SYDVKM. CDR3 length equals 21 residues. V was shortened by 3 bases and J by 3 bases, with 32 bases between the two germline ends. The DNA for the CDR3 is TGTGCCAGCAGTTTGCAGGGCAGCCTCCAGGGTGTGGGGAGTGTGGACACTGAAGCTTTCTTT. Translation gives CASSLQGSLQGVGSVDTEAFF.

This clonotype showed up just a few times. The chain uses TRBV7-1 and TRBJ2-7; possible D gene TRBD2, 6 bases. TRBV7-1 is noted as an ORF with a role that remains uncertain. This CDR3 region has 20 residues. V dropped 3 bases and J dropped 0 bases, with 27 bases sitting between them. CDR3 residues: CASSSPGRAGNYASSYEQYF. The CDR3 bases are TGTGCCAGCAGCTCCCCCGGGAGAGCGGGTAACTACGCCAGCTCCTACGAGCAGTACTTC.

This clonotype was counted ten times or more. This rearrangement joins TRBV30 to TRBJ2-2; TRBD1 or TRBD2 may be the D gene (5 bases each). The CDR3 totals 13 residues. V was shortened by 2 bases and J by 7 bases, with 11 bases between the two germline ends. Germline CDR1 GTSNPN, CDR2 SVGIG (reference sequence). The chain's CDR3 is CAWSPPGGGELFF. The CDR3 DNA sequence: TGTGCCTGGAGTCCCCCTGGGGGCGGGGAGCTGTTTTTT.

This clonotype appeared many times. The rearrangement uses TRBV6-1 and TRBJ2-7; 7 nucleotides match TRBD1. Germline V CDR1 and CDR2: MNHNS, SASEGT. This CDR3 is 17 amino acids long. V lost 6 bases to trimming and J lost 2 bases; unmatched junction nucleotides: 16. The CDR3 nucleotides are TGTGCCAGCAGCCAAGCAATTGACAGGGCCTTAACCTACGAGCAGTACTTC. Its protein is CASSQAIDRALTYEQYF.

The rearrangement joins TRBV6-2 or TRBV6-3 to TRBJ1-5; no firm D call. The CDR3 is made up of 14 amino acids. V was pared by 5 bases and J by 0 bases, with 8 bases between. Germline lookup yields CDR1 MNHEY and CDR2 SVGEGT. The CDR3 reads CASSGTGSNQPQHF. In nucleotides, the CDR3 is TGTGCCAGCAGTGGAACCGGTAGCAATCAGCCCCAGCATTTT.

This clonotype was seen many times. The rearrangement uses TRBV12-3 or TRBV12-4 and TRBJ2-5; D possibly corresponds to TRBD2 (6 bases). V shed 5 bases and J shed 7 bases, with 29 bases lying between them. The CDR3 is 18 amino acids. CDR3 DNA sequence: TGTGCCAGCAGTGCCGGTCGGGGGTACTGGCGCCATCCGGGGACCCAGTACTTC. This translates into CASSAGRGYWRHPGTQYF.

This clonotype was picked up many times. The chain combines TRBV2 with TRBJ2-4; D is uncertain. Germline CDR1 reads SNHLY; CDR2 reads FYNNEI. The CDR3 is 18 amino acids. Between the trimmed V and J ends, which lost 2 bases and 0 bases, there was a span of 17 bases. The CDR3 protein is CASSERPIGALAKNIQYF. In DNA form, the CDR3 reads TGTGCCAGCAGTGAACGGCCGATAGGTGCCCTAGCCAAAAACATTCAGTACTTC.

This clonotype came up many times. The chain combines TRBV5-1 with TRBJ1-2; perhaps TRBD1 as D (6 bases). Trimming shortened V by 7 bases and J by 5 bases, and 18 bases separated the two germline ends. CDR1 SGHRS and CDR2 YFSETQ come from the germline V gene. This CDR3 spans 14 amino acids. This CDR3 reads CASGLGGQIYGYTF. The DNA of the CDR3 is TGCGCCAGCGGTCTCGGGGGACAAATTTATGGCTACACCTTC.

The V gene is TRBV7-3, the J gene TRBJ2-2; 11 bases are a match to TRBD2. Germline CDR1 is SGHTA and CDR2 is FQGTGA. V trimming: 5 bases; J trimming: 6 bases; junction bases outside the gene matches: 8. This CDR3 has 16 amino acids. The CDR3 spells CASSQTSGGGSGELFF. In DNA form, the CDR3 reads TGTGCCAGCAGCCAAACTAGCGGGGGAGGATCCGGGGAGCTGTTTTTT.

This clonotype appeared many times. The chain employs TRBV5-1 and TRBJ2-7, with 8 bases fitting TRBD2. The CDR3 length is 15 residues. Germline CDR1 and CDR2: SGHRS and YFSETQ. The trim removed 4 bases at V and 4 bases at J, leaving 10 bases unmatched. CDR3 region: CASSLRTSRGYEQYF. CDR3 in DNA: TGCGCCAGCAGCCTACGGACTAGCCGGGGGTACGAGCAGTACTTC.

The V gene is TRBV6-1, the J gene TRBJ2-2, with unresolved D. The CDR3 spans 12 residues. Germline CDR1 MNHNS, CDR2 SASEGT. Trimming pared 3 bases from V and 6 bases from J, leaving 5 bases between. The CDR3 DNA follows: TGTGCCAGCAGTGATCTAGCCGGGGAGCTGTTTTTT. Translated: CASSDLAGELFF.

V and J are TRBV20-1 and TRBJ2-7; possible D gene TRBD2, 5 bases. The CDR3 has 14 amino acids. Germline V lookup: CDR1 DFQATT, CDR2 SNEGSKA (reference sequence). Trimming pared 2 bases from V and 1 base from J, leaving 12 bases between. The CDR3 region has the DNA TGCAGTGCTAGAAAGGCGGGTGGTTCCTACGAGCAGTACTTC. Amino acid sequence: CSARKAGGSYEQYF.

Many counts were recorded for this clonotype. J is TRBJ2-7 and V is TRBV11-2, with 9 bases lining up with TRBD2. Germline loops: CDR1 SGHAT, CDR2 FQNNGV. The CDR3 spans 18 residues. With V trimmed by 2 bases and J by 4 bases, 15 bases remained unmatched. This chain's CDR3 is CASSLFPNPAGGGYEQYF. DNA for the CDR3: TGTGCCAGCAGCTTATTCCCTAACCCAGCGGGAGGTGGGTACGAGCAGTACTTC.

This clonotype has a count of ten or more. V is TRBV18 and J is TRBJ1-6; D is unresolved. Deletions cut 0 bases from V and 6 bases from J, with 12 bases between. Germline V lookup: CDR1 KGHSH, CDR2 LQKENI. The CDR3 loop spans 16 amino acids. The CDR3 DNA reads as TGTGCCAGCTCACCACCTGCAACAGCCGGTAATTCACCCCTCCACTTT. Its protein product is CASSPPATAGNSPLHF.

This clonotype was seen at least ten times. This chain links TRBV6-6 with TRBJ2-7, with 7 bases aligning to TRBD2. J lost 6 bases, V lost 3 bases, and 8 bases had no gene match. Germline V gene lookup returns CDR1 MNHNY and CDR2 SVGAGI (reference sequence). The CDR3 totals 14 residues. CDR3 amino acids: CASSYRGGLLEQYF. The CDR3 nucleotides are TGTGCCAGCAGTTATAGGGGAGGGCTTCTCGAGCAGTACTTC.

This clonotype was seen many times. The chain joins TRBV29-1 to TRBJ1-1, with 7 positions matching TRBD1. CDR1 SQVTM and CDR2 ANQGSEA come from the germline V gene. The junction had 6 bases not matched to a gene; V was cut back by 4 bases and J by 1 base. The CDR3 length is 14 residues. The CDR3 DNA reads TGCAGCGTTGGGACAGGAGCTTCGAACACTGAAGCTTTCTTT. It translates to CSVGTGASNTEAFF.

The CDR3 reads CASGLIRGVTDTEAFF. In DNA, the CDR3 is TGTGCTAGTGGTTTGATCCGTGGGGTGACGGACACTGAAGCTTTCTTT. V usage is TRBV12-5 and J usage is TRBJ1-1; D unclear. The CDR3 length is 16 residues. V shed 2 bases and J shed 3 bases, with 16 bases lying between them. Looked up from germline, CDR1 is LGHNT and CDR2 is FRNRAP.

This clonotype was observed at least ten times. The chain uses TRBV7-2 and TRBJ2-7; 8 bases line up with TRBD2. After removal of 3 bases from V and 4 bases from J, the junction contained 17 bases not matched to a gene. Germline V gene data show CDR1 as SGHTA and CDR2 as FQGNSA. The CDR3 runs 18 residues. The CDR3 DNA reads as TGTGCCAGCAGCTTGCCCGGGACTAGAGTCTTCAGGGGTTACGAGCAGTACTTC. This codes for CASSLPGTRVFRGYEQYF. The whole variable domain, filled in from reference TRBV7-2 and TRBJ2-7, reads GAGVSQSPSNKVTEKGKDVELRCDPISGHTALYWYRQSLGQGLEFLIYFQGNSAPDKSGLPSDRFSAERTGGSVSTLTIQRTQQEDSAVYLCASSLPGTRVFRGYEQYFGPGTRLTVT.

This clonotype has just a few counts. The chain links TRBV28 to TRBJ1-5; no clear D. The germline V gene encodes CDR1 MDHEN and CDR2 SYDVKM. CDR3 length equals 12 residues. Between the trimmed V and J ends, which lost 7 bases and 8 bases, there was a span of 12 bases. CDR3 nucleotide sequence: TGTGCCAGCATTCGAGTGGGTAAGCCCCAGCATTTT. Its translation is CASIRVGKPQHF.

This clonotype was seen many times. The chain joins TRBV28 to TRBJ1-2; D ambiguous. Germline CDR1 is MDHEN and CDR2 is SYDVKM. Trimming removed 7 bases from V and 2 bases from J, with 8 bases in between. The CDR3 has 12 residues. CDR3 sequence (DNA): TGTGCCAGCACACCGGGAAACTATGGCTACACCTTC. It is translated as CASTPGNYGYTF.

This clonotype was observed many times. The chain recombines TRBV7-2 with TRBJ2-7, with D possibly matching TRBD1 (6 bases). V lost 3 bases to trimming and J lost 7 bases, with 19 bases between them. The CDR3 totals 15 residues. CDR1 is SGHTA, CDR2 FQGNSA, per germline. In nucleotides, the CDR3 is TGTGCCAGCAGCTTGGGTTCACAGGGTTTGGGAGAGCAGTACTTC. Its protein product is CASSLGSQGLGEQYF.

This chain connects TRBV6-2 or TRBV6-3 to TRBJ1-5, with D hard to call. V was clipped by 6 bases and J by 9 bases, with 18 bases between them. The length of the CDR3 is 14 residues. Germline CDR1 reads MNHEY; CDR2 reads SVGEGT. CDR3 DNA: TGTGCCAGCAGGTACCGCAGTGGGTTGTGGCCCCAGCATTTT. Translated: CASRYRSGLWPQHF.